This T cell receptor beta chain is drawn from a study of regulatory T cells in long-lasting Graves disease. Study-level points and caveats: Not thyroid tissue but only peripheral blood was studied.

Germline loops: CDR1 SGHRS, CDR2 YFSETQ. After removal of 4 bases from V and 4 bases from J, the junction contained 11 bases not matched to a gene. The CDR3 sequence is 16 residues long. The time point is: newly diagnosed GD, antithyroid drugs for less than 3 months. The authors made the TCR library using RNA they extracted from PBMCs. Graves' disease diagnosis relied on American Thyroid Association guidelines. EDTA tubes held 8 to 10 milliliters of peripheral blood from each patient. This clonotype was picked up a small number of times. What it binds is not known. To make TCR beta libraries, researchers used iRepertoire HTBI primers and Arm-PCR of CDR3 regions. One entry per CDR3 protein results from TCRdb running MiXCR on the multiplex PCR reads. The repertoire holds hundreds of thousands of distinct CDR3 sequences, roughly 15% seen once, with roughly 25% in the top ten. This sample also appeared in a second study, on T cells in Graves' hyperthyroidism and ophthalmopathy. Per that study: A lack of ophthalmopathy progression within 18 months defined stable Graves' hyperthyroidism.

The V gene is TRBV5-1, the J gene TRBJ2-5; TRBD1 agrees at 9 bases. The material was peripheral blood mononuclear cells (PBMCs), obtained at new diagnosis, from a patient treated with antithyroid drugs. This TCR came from a woman between 40 and 65 years old with Graves disease. Here the CDR3 DNA reads TGCGCCAGCAGCGTCACCCCACAGGGGGCTGGAGAGACCCAGTACTTC. Protein sequence: CASSVTPQGAGETQYF.